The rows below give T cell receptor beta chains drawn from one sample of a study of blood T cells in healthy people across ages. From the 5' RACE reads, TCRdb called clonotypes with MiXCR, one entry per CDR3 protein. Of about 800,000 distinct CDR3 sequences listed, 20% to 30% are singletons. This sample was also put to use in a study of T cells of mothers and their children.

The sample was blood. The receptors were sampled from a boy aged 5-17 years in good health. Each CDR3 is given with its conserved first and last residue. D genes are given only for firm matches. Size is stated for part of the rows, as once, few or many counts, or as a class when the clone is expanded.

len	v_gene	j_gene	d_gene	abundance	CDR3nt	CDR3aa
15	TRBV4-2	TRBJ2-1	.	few	TGTGCCAGCAGCCCAAACCTAAAAACAGGGTATGAGCAGTTCTTC	CASSPNLKTGYEQFF
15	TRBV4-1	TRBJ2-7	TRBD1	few	TGCGCCAGCAGCCCCGGGAGCAGGGGGCTGATAGAGCAGTACTTC	CASSPGSRGLIEQYF
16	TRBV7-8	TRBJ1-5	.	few	TGTGCCAGCAGCTTAGCAACACAGGCTATCAATCAGCCCCAGCATTTT	CASSLATQAINQPQHF
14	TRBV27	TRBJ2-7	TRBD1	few	TGTGCCAGCAGTTCACTCGACAGGGTCCACGAGCAGTACTTC	CASSSLDRVHEQYF
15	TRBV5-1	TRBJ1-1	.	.	TGCGCCAGCAGCTCCGTTGGCCAAGGGACCACTGAAGCTTTCTTT	CASSSVGQGTTEAFF
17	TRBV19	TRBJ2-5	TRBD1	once	TGTGCCAGTAGTCTGTTCCGACAGGGTCTTCGGCAAGAGACCCAGTACTTC	CASSLFRQGLRQETQYF
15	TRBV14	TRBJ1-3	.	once	TGTGCCAGCAGCCAAGCAGGGTCGGCCGGAAACACCATATATTTT	CASSQAGSAGNTIYF
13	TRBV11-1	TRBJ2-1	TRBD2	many	TGTGCCAGCGAACTAGCGGGGTACAATGAGCAGTTCTTC	CASELAGYNEQFF
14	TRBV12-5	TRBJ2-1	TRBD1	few	TGTGCTAGTGGCCCGGGACAGGGCTACAATGAGCAGTTCTTC	CASGPGQGYNEQFF
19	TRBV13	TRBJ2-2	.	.	TGTGCCAGCAGCTACCCGACAGTTCCTAAGGAGGTGAACACCGGGGAGCTGTTTTTT	CASSYPTVPKEVNTGELFF
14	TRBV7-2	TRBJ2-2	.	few	TGTGCCAGCAGCTTAAGGACCAACACCGGGGAGCTGTTTTTT	CASSLRTNTGELFF
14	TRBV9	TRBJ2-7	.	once	TGTGCCAGCAGCGTTGGCGGGGGCCCCTACGAGCAGTACTTC	CASSVGGGPYEQYF
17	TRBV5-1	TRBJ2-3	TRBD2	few	TGCGCCAGCAGCCGGGGGGGACCGGGACGATCCCCAGATACGCAGTATTTT	CASSRGGPGRSPDTQYF
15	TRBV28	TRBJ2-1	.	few	TGTGCCAGCAGAGGAGGGACAAGAAGAAGCAATGAGCAGTTCTTC	CASRGGTRRSNEQFF
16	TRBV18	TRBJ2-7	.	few	TGTGCCAGCTCACCACTCAGGCAGGGTTTGAACTACGAGCAGTACTTC	CASSPLRQGLNYEQYF
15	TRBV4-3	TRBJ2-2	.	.	TGCGCCAGCAGCCAAGACTCCAGGGGAACCGGGGAGCTGTTTTTT	CASSQDSRGTGELFF
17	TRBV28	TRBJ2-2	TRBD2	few	TGTGCCAGCAGTTTATTACTAGCGGGTTCTAACACCGGGGAGCTGTTTTTT	CASSLLLAGSNTGELFF
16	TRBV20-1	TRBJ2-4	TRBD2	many	TGCAGTGCTAGAGAGGGGGGGACCCTAGCCAAAAACATTCAGTACTTC	CSAREGGTLAKNIQYF
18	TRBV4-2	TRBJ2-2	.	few	TGTGCCAGCAGCCAAGGACTGGAGGTTCAGAGGAACACCGGGGAGCTGTTTTTT	CASSQGLEVQRNTGELFF
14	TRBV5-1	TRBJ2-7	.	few	TGCGCCAGCAGTCTTGGGGACGGCTCCTACGAGCAGTACTTC	CASSLGDGSYEQYF
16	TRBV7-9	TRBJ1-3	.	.	TGTGCCAGCAGCCCCACGCGGACGTTCTCTGGAAACACCATATATTTT	CASSPTRTFSGNTIYF
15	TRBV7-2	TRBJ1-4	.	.	TGTGCCAGCAGCCCCGCCCGAGGGCAGAGTGAAAAACTGTTTTTT	CASSPARGQSEKLFF
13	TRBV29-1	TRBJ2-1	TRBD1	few	TGCAGCGTTCACAGGGGGCCCTACAATGAGCAGTTCTTC	CSVHRGPYNEQFF
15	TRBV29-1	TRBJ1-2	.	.	TGCAGCGTTGAAGAGACGTTAGGCTCTAACTATGGCTACACCTTC	CSVEETLGSNYGYTF
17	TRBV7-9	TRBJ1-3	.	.	TGTGCCAGCAGCTTCGGGGACGGGGCTAAGGCTGGAAACACCATATATTTT	CASSFGDGAKAGNTIYF
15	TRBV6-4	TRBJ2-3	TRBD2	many	TGTGCCAGCAGTGACTCTAGCGGGAGCTCAGATACGCAGTATTTT	CASSDSSGSSDTQYF
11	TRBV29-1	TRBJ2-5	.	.	TGCAGCGTTGGCAGACAAGAGACCCAGTACTTC	CSVGRQETQYF
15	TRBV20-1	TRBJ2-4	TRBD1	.	TGCAGTGCTAGTCTTACCCGGGACAGAAAAAACATTCAGTACTTC	CSASLTRDRKNIQYF
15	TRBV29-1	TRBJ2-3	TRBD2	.	TGCAGCGTTGTTCTAACGGGGGGGCAAATAGATACGCAGTATTTT	CSVVLTGGQIDTQYF
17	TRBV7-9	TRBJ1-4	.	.	TGTGCCAGCAGCTTAGTTTTTGACGTCGCAACTAATGAAAAACTGTTTTTT	CASSLVFDVATNEKLFF
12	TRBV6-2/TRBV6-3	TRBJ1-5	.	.	TGTGCCAGCAGTTACTCGACAGGGCCCCAGCATTTT	CASSYSTGPQHF
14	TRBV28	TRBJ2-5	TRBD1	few	TGTGCCAGCAGTTCTGACAGGGGGTGGGAGACCCAGTACTTC	CASSSDRGWETQYF
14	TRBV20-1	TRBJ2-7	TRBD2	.	TGCAGTGCTTACCCGGGACTAGCGGGATACGAGCAGTACTTC	CSAYPGLAGYEQYF
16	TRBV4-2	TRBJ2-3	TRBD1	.	TGTGCCAGCAGCCAAGAACCAGGGGGCAGCACAGATACGCAGTATTTT	CASSQEPGGSTDTQYF
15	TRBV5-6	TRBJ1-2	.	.	TGTGCCAGCAGCTTTTCCCCGGACAGTACCTATGGCTACACCTTC	CASSFSPDSTYGYTF
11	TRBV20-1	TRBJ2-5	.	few	TGCAGTGCTGGGGGCCGAGAGACCCAGTACTTC	CSAGGRETQYF
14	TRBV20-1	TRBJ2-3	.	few	TGCAGTGCTGAAGACAAGGAGCCGGTGGATACGCAGTATTTT	CSAEDKEPVDTQYF
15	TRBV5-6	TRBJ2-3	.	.	TGTGCCAGCAGCTTGGTAAGGGGGGATCCAGATACGCAGTATTTT	CASSLVRGDPDTQYF
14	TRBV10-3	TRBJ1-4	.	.	TGTGCCATCAGTGAATGGCAGGGTAGTGAAAAACTGTTTTTT	CAISEWQGSEKLFF
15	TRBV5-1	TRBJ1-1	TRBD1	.	TGCGCCAGCAGCTTGTCAGGGGGCGGAAACACTGAAGCTTTCTTT	CASSLSGGGNTEAFF
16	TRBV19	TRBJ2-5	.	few	TGTGCCAGTAGTATTTGGGGGCTAGCGGCGCAAGAGACCCAGTACTTC	CASSIWGLAAQETQYF
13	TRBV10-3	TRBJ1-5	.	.	TGTGCCATCAGTGCGAGGGAGAATCAGCCCCAGCATTTT	CAISARENQPQHF
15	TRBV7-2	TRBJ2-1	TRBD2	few	TGTGCCAGCAGCTTAGAACTAGCGGGGGCCAATGAGCAGTTCTTC	CASSLELAGANEQFF
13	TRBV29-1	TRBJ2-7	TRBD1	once	TGCAGCGTTGATGACAGGGGCTCCTACGAGCAGTACTTC	CSVDDRGSYEQYF
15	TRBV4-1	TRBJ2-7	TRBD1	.	TGCGCCAGCAGCCAAGGGGGGACAGATCACTACGAGCAGTACTTC	CASSQGGTDHYEQYF
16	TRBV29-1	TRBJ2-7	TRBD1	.	TGCAGCGTTGATGGGCCCCCGGGGACAGCAACCTACGAGCAGTACTTC	CSVDGPPGTATYEQYF
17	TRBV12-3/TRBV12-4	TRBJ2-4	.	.	.	CASSFGAGSWAKNIQYF
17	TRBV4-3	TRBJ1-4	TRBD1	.	TGCGCCAGCAGCCCGACATACCTCACAGGGGCCCCAGGTGAACTGTTTTTT	CASSPTYLTGAPGELFF
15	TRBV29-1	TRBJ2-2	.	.	TGCAGCGGAAAACAGGGTCAGGCGAACACCGGGGAGCTGTTTTTT	CSGKQGQANTGELFF
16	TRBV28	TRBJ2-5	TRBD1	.	TGTGCCAGCAGTACCCACTTTCGACAGGGGGTAGGGACCCAGTACTTC	CASSTHFRQGVGTQYF
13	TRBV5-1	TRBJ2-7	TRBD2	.	TGCGCCAGCAACGGACTAGGCGCCTACGAGCAGTACTTC	CASNGLGAYEQYF
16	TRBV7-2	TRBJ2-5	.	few	TGTGCCAGCAGCTTTATGGGCCTAGTGGACCAAGAGACCCAGTACTTC	CASSFMGLVDQETQYF
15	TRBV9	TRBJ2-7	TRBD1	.	TGTGCCAGCAGCTTAACCGGGACAGGGACATGGGAGCAGTACTTC	CASSLTGTGTWEQYF
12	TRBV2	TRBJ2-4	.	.	TGTGCCAGCGGGACTCTCGGGGACATTCAGTACTTC	CASGTLGDIQYF
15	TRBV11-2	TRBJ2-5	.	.	TGTGCCAGCAGCTTAGGGAGTGAAGGGTCGGAGACCCAGTACTTC	CASSLGSEGSETQYF